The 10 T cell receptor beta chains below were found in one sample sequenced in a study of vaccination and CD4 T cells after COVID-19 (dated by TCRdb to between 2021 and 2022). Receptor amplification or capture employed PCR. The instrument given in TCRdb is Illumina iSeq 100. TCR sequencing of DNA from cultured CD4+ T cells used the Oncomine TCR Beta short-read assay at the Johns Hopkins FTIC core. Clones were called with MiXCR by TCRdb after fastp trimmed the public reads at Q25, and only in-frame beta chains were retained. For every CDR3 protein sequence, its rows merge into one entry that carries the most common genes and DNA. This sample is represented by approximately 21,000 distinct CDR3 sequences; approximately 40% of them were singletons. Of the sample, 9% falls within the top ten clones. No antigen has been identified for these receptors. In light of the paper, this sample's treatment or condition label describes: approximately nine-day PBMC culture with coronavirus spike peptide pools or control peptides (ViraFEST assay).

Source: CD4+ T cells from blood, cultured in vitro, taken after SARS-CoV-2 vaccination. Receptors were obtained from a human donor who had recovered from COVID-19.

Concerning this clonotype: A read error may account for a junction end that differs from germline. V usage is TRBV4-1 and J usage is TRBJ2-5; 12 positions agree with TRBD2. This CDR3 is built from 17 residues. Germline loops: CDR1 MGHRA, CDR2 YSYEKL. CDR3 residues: CASSKDRTSGGRKTQYF. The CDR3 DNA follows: TGCGCCAGCAGCAAAGATCGAACTAGCGGGGGGCGAAAGACCCAGTACTTC.

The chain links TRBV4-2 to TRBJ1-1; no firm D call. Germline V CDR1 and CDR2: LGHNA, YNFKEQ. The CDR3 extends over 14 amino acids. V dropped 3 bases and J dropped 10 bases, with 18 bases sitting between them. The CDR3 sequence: CASSQEHGATLAFF. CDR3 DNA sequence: TGTGCCAGCAGCCAGGAACACGGAGCAACGTTAGCTTTCTTT.

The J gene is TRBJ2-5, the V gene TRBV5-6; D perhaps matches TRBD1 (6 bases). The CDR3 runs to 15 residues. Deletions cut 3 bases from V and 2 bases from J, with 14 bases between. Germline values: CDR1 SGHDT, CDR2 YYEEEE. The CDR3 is CASSSIDRLQETQYF. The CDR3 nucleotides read TGTGCCAGCAGCTCGATAGACAGGCTTCAAGAGACCCAGTACTTC.

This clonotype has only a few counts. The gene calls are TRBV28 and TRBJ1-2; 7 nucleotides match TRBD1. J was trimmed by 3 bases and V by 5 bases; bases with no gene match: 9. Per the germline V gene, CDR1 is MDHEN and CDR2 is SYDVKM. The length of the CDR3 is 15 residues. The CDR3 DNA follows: TGTGCCAGCAGTGCAGTTGACAGGGTATACTATGGCTACACCTTC. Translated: CASSAVDRVYYGYTF.

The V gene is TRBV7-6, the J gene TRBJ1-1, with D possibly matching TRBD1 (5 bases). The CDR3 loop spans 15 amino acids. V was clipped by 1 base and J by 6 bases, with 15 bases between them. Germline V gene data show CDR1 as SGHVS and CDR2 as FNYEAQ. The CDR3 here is CASSLGPGVGSEAFF. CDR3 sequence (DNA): TGTGCCAGCAGCTTAGGCCCGGGGGTGGGATCTGAAGCTTTCTTT.

The DNA for the CDR3 is TGTGCCACCAGTGACGCTTCGGGTTTCACAGATACGCAGTATTTT. This encodes CATSDASGFTDTQYF. This sequence joins TRBV24-1 and TRBJ2-3; D is ambiguous. The CDR3 has 15 amino acids. Trimming shortened V by 4 bases and J by 2 bases, and 12 bases separated the two germline ends. The germline gives CDR1 KGHDR, CDR2 SFDVKD.

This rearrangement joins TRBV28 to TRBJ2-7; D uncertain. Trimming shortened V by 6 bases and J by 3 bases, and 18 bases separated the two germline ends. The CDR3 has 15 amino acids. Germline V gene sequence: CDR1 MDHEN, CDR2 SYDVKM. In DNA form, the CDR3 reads TGTGCCAGCAGCGAAGGCGGCCGGTCCGACTACGAGCAGTACTTC. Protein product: CASSEGGRSDYEQYF.

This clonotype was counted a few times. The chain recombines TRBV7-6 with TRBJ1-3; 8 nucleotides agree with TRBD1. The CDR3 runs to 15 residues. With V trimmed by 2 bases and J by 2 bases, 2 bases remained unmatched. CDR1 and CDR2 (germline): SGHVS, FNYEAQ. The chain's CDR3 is CASSLTGGTGNTIYF. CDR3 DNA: TGTGCCAGCAGCTTAACAGGGGGAACTGGAAACACCATATATTTT.

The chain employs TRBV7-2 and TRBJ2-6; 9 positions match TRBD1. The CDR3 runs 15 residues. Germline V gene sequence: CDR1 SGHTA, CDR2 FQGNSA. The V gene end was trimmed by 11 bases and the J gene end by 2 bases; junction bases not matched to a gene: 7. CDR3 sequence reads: CAGGQGPTGANVLTF. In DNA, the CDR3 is TGTGCCGGCGGACAGGGGCCCACTGGGGCCAACGTCCTGACTTTC.

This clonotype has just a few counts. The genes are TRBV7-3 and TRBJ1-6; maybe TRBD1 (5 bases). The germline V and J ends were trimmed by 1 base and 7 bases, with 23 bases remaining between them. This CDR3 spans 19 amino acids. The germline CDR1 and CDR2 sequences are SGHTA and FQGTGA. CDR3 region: CASSLIYPRAGRLNSPLHF. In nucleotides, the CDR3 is TGTGCCAGCAGCTTAATTTATCCTAGGGCGGGACGCCTAAATTCACCCCTCCACTTT.